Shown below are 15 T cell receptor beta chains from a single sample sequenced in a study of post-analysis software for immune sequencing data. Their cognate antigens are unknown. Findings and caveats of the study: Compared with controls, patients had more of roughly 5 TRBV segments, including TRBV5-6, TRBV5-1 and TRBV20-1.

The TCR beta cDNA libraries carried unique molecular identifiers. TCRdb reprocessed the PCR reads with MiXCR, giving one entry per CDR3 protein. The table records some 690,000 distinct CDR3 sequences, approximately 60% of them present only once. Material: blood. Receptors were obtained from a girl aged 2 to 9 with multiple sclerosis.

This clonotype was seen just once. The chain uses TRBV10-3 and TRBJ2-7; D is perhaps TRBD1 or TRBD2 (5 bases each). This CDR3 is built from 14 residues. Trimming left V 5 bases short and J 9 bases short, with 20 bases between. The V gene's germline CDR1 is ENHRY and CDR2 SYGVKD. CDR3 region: CAISNGALGRGQYF. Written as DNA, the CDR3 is TGTGCCATCAGTAACGGGGCCCTAGGGAGAGGGCAGTACTTC.

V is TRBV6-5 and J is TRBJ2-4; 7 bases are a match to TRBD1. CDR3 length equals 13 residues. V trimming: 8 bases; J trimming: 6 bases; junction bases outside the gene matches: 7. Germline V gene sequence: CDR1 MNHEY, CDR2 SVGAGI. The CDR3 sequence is CASRQGFGNIQYF. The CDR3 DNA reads TGTGCCAGCCGACAGGGATTTGGAAACATTCAGTACTTC.

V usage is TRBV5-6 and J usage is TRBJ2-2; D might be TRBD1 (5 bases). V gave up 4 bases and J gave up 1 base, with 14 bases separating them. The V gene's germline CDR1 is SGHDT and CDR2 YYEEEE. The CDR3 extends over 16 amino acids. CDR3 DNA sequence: TGTGCCAGCAGCCTTTTAGGGCAGGGGAACACCGGGGAGCTGTTTTTT. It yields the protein CASSLLGQGNTGELFF.

The DNA of the CDR3 is TGTGCCAGCAGGGGGGCCGGGGGAACGAACACTGAAGCTTTCTTT. Encoded protein: CASRGAGGTNTEAFF. The chain employs TRBV6-5 and TRBJ1-1; possible D gene TRBD1, 6 bases. The germline V gene encodes CDR1 MNHEY and CDR2 SVGAGI. This CDR3 has 15 residues. Trimming removed 6 bases from V and 1 base from J, with 15 bases in between.

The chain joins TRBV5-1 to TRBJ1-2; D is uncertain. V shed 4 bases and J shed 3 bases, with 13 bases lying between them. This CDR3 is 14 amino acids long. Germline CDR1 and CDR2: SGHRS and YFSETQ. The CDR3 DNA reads TGCGCCAGCAGCCCCTCACCCAGAGACTATGGCTACACCTTC. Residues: CASSPSPRDYGYTF.

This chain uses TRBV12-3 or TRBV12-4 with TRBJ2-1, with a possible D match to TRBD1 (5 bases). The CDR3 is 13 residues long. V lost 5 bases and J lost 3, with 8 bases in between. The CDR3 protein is CASSGARYNEQFF. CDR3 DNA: TGTGCCAGCAGTGGGGCCCGCTACAATGAGCAGTTCTTC.

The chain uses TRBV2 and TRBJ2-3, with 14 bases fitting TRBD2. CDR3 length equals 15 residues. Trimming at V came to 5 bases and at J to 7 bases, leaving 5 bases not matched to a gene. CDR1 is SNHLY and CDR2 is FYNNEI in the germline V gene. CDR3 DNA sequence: TGTGCCAGCAGTACCGGGACTAGCGGGGGATATACGCAGTATTTT. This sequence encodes CASSTGTSGGYTQYF.

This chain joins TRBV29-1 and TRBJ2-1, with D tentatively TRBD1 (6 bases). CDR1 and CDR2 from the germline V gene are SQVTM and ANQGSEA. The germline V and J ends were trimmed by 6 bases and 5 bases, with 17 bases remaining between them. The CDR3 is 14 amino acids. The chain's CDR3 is CSVLTGGGHNEQFF. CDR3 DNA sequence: TGCAGCGTCCTGACAGGAGGTGGCCACAATGAGCAGTTCTTC.

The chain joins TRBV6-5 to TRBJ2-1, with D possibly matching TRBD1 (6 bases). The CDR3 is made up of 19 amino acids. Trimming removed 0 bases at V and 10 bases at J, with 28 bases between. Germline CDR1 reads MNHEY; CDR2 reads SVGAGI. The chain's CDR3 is CASSYSPDSSAPRLSEQFF. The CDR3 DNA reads TGTGCCAGCAGTTACTCGCCGGACAGTTCGGCCCCGCGGCTATCGGAGCAGTTCTTC.

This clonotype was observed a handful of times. DNA for the CDR3: TGTGCCAGCAGTTTAGCGGTTGGCTATGGCTACACCTTC. Translated, it gives CASSLAVGYGYTF. This chain connects TRBV27 to TRBJ1-2; no clear D. The CDR3 spans 13 residues. Between the trimmed V and J ends, which lost 2 bases and 4 bases, there was a span of 8 bases. In germline, CDR1 is MNHEY, CDR2 SMNVEV (reference sequence).

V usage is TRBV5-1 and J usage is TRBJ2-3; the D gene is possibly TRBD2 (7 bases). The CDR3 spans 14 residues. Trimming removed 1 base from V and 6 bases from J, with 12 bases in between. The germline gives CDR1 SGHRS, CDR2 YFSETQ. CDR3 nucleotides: TGCGCCAGCAGCTTGAAAGGGGGGGTCGATACGCAGTATTTT. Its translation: CASSLKGGVDTQYF.

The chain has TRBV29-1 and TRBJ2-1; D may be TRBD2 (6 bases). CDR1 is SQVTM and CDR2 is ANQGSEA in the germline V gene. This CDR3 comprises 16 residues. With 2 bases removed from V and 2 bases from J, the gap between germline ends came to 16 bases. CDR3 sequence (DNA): TGCAGCGTTGAAAAAGGAGGGCCCAGGGCCTACAATGAGCAGTTCTTC. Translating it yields CSVEKGGPRAYNEQFF.

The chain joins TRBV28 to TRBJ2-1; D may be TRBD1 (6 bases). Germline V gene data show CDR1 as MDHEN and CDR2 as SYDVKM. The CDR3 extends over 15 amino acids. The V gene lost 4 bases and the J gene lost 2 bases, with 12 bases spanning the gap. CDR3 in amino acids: CASSSIEGAYNEQFF. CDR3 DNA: TGTGCCAGCAGTTCTATAGAGGGGGCCTACAATGAGCAGTTCTTC.

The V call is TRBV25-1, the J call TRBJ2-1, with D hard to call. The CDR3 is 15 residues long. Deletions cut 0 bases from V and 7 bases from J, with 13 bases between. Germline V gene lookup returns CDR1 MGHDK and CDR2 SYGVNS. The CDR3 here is CASSEYWATENEQFF. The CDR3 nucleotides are TGTGCCAGCAGTGAATATTGGGCCACAGAAAATGAGCAGTTCTTC.

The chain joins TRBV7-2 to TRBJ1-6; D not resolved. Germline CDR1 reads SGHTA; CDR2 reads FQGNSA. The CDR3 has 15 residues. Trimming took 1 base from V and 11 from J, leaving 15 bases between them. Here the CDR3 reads CASSLGATRGAPLHF. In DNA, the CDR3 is TGTGCCAGCAGCTTAGGAGCCACTCGCGGTGCACCCCTCCACTTT. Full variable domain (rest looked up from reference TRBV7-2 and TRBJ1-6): GAGVSQSPSNKVTEKGKDVELRCDPISGHTALYWYRQSLGQGLEFLIYFQGNSAPDKSGLPSDRFSAERTGGSVSTLTIQRTQQEDSAVYLCASSLGATRGAPLHFGNGTRLTVT.